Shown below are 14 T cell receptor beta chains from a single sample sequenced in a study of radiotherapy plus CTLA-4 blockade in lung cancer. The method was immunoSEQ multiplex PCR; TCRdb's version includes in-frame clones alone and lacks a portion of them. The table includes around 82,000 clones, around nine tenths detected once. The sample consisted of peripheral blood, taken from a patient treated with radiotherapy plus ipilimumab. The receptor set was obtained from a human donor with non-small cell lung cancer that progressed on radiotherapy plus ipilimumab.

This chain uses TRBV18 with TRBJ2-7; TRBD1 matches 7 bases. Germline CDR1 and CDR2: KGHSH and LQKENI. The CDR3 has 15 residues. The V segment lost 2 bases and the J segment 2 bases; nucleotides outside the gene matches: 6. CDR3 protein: CASSPNDRATYEQYF. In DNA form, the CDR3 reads TGTGCCAGCTCACCAAATGACAGGGCTACCTACGAGCAGTACTTC.

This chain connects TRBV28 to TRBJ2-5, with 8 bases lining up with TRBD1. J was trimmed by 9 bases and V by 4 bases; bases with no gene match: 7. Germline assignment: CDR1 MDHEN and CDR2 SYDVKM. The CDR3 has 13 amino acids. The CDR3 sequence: CASSSPDRAPQYF. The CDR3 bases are TGTGCCAGCAGTTCCCCGGACAGGGCCCCCCAGTACTTC.

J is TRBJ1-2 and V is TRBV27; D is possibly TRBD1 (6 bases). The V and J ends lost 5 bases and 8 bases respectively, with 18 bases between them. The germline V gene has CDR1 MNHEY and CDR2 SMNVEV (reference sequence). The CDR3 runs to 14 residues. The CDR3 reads CASSPGTPRRGYTF. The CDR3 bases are TGTGCCAGCAGTCCCGGGACACCCCGGCGGGGCTACACCTTC.

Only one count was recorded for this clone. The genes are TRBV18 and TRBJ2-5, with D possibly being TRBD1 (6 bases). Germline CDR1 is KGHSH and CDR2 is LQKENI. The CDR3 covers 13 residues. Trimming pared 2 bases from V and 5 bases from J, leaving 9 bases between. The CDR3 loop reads CASSPRQGETQYF. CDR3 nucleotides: TGTGCCAGCTCACCAAGGCAGGGGGAGACCCAGTACTTC.

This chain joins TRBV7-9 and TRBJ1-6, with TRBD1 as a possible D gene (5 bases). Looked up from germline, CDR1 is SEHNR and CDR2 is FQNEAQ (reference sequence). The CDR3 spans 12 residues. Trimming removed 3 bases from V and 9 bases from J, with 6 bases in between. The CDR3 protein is CASSLGGSPLHF. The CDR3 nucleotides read TGTGCCAGCAGCTTGGGGGGTTCACCCCTCCACTTT.

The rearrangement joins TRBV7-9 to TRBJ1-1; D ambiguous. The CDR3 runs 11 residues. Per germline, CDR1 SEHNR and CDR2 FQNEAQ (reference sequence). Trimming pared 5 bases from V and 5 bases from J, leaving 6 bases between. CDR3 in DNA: TGTGCCAGCAGCCTCAAAACTGAAGCTTTCTTT. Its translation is CASSLKTEAFF. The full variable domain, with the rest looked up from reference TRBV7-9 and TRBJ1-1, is DTGVSQNPRHKITKRGQNVTFRCDPISEHNRLYWYRQTLGQGPEFLTYFQNEAQLEKSRLLSDRFSAERPKGSFSTLEIQRTEQGDSAMYLCASSLKTEAFFGQGTRLTVV.

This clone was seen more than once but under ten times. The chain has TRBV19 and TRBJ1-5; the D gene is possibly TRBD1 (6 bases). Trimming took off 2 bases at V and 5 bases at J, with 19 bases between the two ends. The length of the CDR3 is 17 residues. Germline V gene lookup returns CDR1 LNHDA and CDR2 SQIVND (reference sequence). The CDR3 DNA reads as TGTGCCAGTAGTATATCCCCATCGGGGGCGGGATATCAGCCCCAGCATTTT. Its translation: CASSISPSGAGYQPQHF. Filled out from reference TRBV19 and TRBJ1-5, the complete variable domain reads DGGITQSPKYLFRKEGQNVTLSCEQNLNHDAMYWYRQDPGQGLRLIYYSQIVNDFQKGDIAEGYSVSREKKESFPLTVTSAQKNPTAFYLCASSISPSGAGYQPQHFGDGTRLSIL.

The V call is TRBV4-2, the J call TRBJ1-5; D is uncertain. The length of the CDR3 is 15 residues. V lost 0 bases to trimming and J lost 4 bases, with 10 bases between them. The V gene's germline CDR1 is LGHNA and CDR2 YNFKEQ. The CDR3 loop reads CASSQDNGPNQPQHF. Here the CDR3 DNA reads TGTGCCAGCAGCCAAGATAATGGGCCTAATCAGCCCCAGCATTTT.

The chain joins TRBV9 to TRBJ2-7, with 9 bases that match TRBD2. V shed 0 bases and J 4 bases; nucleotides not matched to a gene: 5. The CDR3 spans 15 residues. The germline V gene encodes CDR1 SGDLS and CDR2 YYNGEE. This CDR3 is CASSVGSGSRYEQYF. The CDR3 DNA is TGTGCCAGCAGCGTAGGTAGCGGGAGTAGGTACGAGCAGTACTTC.

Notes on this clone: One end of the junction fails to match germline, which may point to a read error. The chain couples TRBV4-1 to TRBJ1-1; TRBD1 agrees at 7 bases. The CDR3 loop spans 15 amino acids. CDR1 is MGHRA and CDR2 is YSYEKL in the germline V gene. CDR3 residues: CASSRSRDSRTEAFF. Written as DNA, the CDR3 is TGTGCCAGCAGCCGAAGCCGGGACAGCCGCACTGAAGCTTTCTTT.

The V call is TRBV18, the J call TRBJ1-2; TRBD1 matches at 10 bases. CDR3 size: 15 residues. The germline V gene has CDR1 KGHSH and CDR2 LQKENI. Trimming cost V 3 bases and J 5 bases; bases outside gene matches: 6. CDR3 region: CASSPGQGRAYGYTF. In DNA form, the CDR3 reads TGTGCCAGCTCACCGGGACAGGGGAGGGCGTATGGCTACACCTTC.

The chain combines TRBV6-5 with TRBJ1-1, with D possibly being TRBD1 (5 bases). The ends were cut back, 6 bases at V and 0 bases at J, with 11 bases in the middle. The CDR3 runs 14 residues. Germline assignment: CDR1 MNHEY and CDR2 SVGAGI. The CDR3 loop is CASSFGTLNTEAFF. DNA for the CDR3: TGTGCCAGCAGCTTTGGGACCCTGAACACTGAAGCTTTCTTT.

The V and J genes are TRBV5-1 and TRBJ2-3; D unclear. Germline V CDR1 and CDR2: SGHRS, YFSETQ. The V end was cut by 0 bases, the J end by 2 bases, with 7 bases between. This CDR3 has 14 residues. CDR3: CASSLVAFTDTQYF. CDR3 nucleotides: TGCGCCAGCAGCTTGGTCGCTTTCACAGATACGCAGTATTTT.

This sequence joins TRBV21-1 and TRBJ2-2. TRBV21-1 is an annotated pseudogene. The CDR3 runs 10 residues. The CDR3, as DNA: TGTGCGGGGAACACCGGGGAGCTGTTTTTT. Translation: CAGNTGELFF.